This is a list of T cell receptor beta chains from one sample in a study of blood T cell repertoires in COVID-19. Assay: immunoSEQ multiplex PCR; the TCRdb copy retains only in-frame clones and omits some. The data show around 250,000 clones, 70% to 90% seen once. Sequences were obtained from PBMCs or T cells enriched from blood (not recorded which). All receptors derive from a woman aged 45-60 years who had recovered from COVID-19. Both conserved end residues are part of each CDR3. D genes are given only for firm matches. Clone size, where shown, is once, few, many, or a class for clones that have expanded.

clone_size: once
j_call: TRBJ1-1
v_call: TRBV7-9
cdr3_length: 14
d_call: .
cdr3_aa: CASSPQQGNTEAFF
cdr3_nt: TGTGCCAGCAGCCCCCAACAGGGGAACACTGAAGCTTTCTTT

clone_size: .
j_call: TRBJ1-1
v_call: TRBV7-3
cdr3_length: 13
d_call: .
cdr3_aa: CASSFGGNTEAFF
cdr3_nt: TGTGCCAGCAGCTTCGGGGGGAACACTGAAGCTTTCTTT

clone_size: .
j_call: TRBJ1-1
v_call: TRBV5-6
cdr3_length: 13
d_call: TRBD1
cdr3_aa: CASSNRDSHEAFF
cdr3_nt: TGTGCCAGCAGCAACCGGGACAGCCATGAAGCTTTCTTT

clone_size: .
j_call: TRBJ2-3
v_call: TRBV28
cdr3_length: 14
d_call: .
cdr3_aa: CASSDGGRTDTQYF
cdr3_nt: TGTGCCAGCAGTGATGGAGGGAGGACAGATACGCAGTATTTT

clone_size: .
j_call: TRBJ1-2
v_call: TRBV10-2
cdr3_length: 13
d_call: .
cdr3_aa: CATIGRGAYGYTF
cdr3_nt: TGCGCCACCATCGGCAGGGGAGCCTATGGCTACACCTTC

clone_size: .
j_call: TRBJ1-1
v_call: TRBV7-6
cdr3_length: 16
d_call: TRBD1
cdr3_aa: CASSARQGPMNTEAFF
cdr3_nt: TGTGCCAGCAGCGCACGACAGGGACCAATGAACACTGAAGCTTTCTTT

clone_size: .
j_call: TRBJ1-6
v_call: TRBV9
cdr3_length: 13
d_call: .
cdr3_aa: CASSLSQDSPLHF
cdr3_nt: TGTGCCAGCAGCCTCAGTCAGGATTCACCCCTCCACTTT

clone_size: .
j_call: TRBJ2-7
v_call: TRBV5-1
cdr3_length: 13
d_call: .
cdr3_aa: CASSPNQGSEQYF
cdr3_nt: TGCGCCAGCAGCCCGAACCAGGGTAGCGAGCAGTACTTC

clone_size: .
j_call: TRBJ1-2
v_call: TRBV28
cdr3_length: 14
d_call: TRBD1
cdr3_aa: CASSLSDRVVGYTF
cdr3_nt: TGTGCCAGCAGTTTATCGGACAGGGTGGTGGGCTACACCTTC

clone_size: .
j_call: TRBJ2-1
v_call: TRBV5-1
cdr3_length: 16
d_call: .
cdr3_aa: CASSPPAASRNNEQFF
cdr3_nt: TGCGCCAGCAGCCCACCGGCGGCTAGCCGAAACAATGAGCAGTTCTTC

clone_size: .
j_call: TRBJ2-1
v_call: TRBV6-2/TRBV6-3
cdr3_length: 11
d_call: TRBD2
cdr3_aa: CASSGPTSVIF
cdr3_nt: TGTGCCAGCAGTGGCCCGACTAGCGTGATCTTC

clone_size: .
j_call: TRBJ2-7
v_call: TRBV7-2
cdr3_length: 15
d_call: TRBD2
cdr3_aa: CASSLSGLASYEQYF
cdr3_nt: TGTGCCAGCAGCCTATCGGGACTAGCGTCCTACGAGCAGTACTTC

clone_size: .
j_call: TRBJ1-1
v_call: TRBV5-1
cdr3_length: 13
d_call: TRBD1
cdr3_aa: CASSWGTDSEAFF
cdr3_nt: TGCGCCAGCAGCTGGGGGACAGATTCTGAAGCTTTCTTT

clone_size: .
j_call: TRBJ2-1
v_call: TRBV3-1/TRBV3-2
cdr3_length: 15
d_call: .
cdr3_aa: CASSQEGESYNEQFF
cdr3_nt: TGTGCCAGCAGCCAAGAAGGGGAATCCTACAATGAGCAGTTCTTC

clone_size: .
j_call: TRBJ1-2
v_call: TRBV2
cdr3_length: 12
d_call: .
cdr3_aa: CASGLFTYGYTF
cdr3_nt: TGTGCCAGCGGACTGTTCACCTATGGCTACACCTTC

clone_size: .
j_call: TRBJ1-5
v_call: TRBV5-1
cdr3_length: 16
d_call: TRBD1
cdr3_aa: CASSFDGQGANQPQHF
cdr3_nt: TGCGCCAGCAGCTTCGACGGACAGGGAGCCAATCAGCCCCAGCATTTT

clone_size: once
j_call: TRBJ1-4
v_call: TRBV7-8
cdr3_length: 14
d_call: .
cdr3_aa: CASSRNQGEEKLFF
cdr3_nt: TGTGCCAGCAGCCGAAATCAGGGCGAGGAAAAACTGTTTTTT

clone_size: .
j_call: TRBJ1-5
v_call: TRBV4-1
cdr3_length: 18
d_call: TRBD1
cdr3_aa: CASSHKAGQTNSNQPQHF
cdr3_nt: TGCGCCAGCAGCCACAAGGCGGGACAGACCAATAGCAATCAGCCCCAGCATTTT

clone_size: .
j_call: TRBJ2-4
v_call: TRBV3-1/TRBV3-2
cdr3_length: 15
d_call: TRBD1
cdr3_aa: CASSPTNRGKNIQYF
cdr3_nt: TGTGCCAGCAGCCCTACTAACAGGGGGAAAAACATTCAGTACTTC

clone_size: .
j_call: TRBJ1-6
v_call: TRBV30
cdr3_length: 13
d_call: .
cdr3_aa: CAWSWRNNSPLHF
cdr3_nt: TGTGCCTGGAGCTGGAGGAATAATTCACCCCTCCACTTT

clone_size: .
j_call: TRBJ1-5
v_call: TRBV6-1
cdr3_length: 13
d_call: .
cdr3_aa: CASSEVRVQPQHF
cdr3_nt: TGTGCCAGCAGTGAAGTGAGGGTTCAGCCCCAGCATTTT

clone_size: .
j_call: TRBJ1-5
v_call: TRBV19
cdr3_length: 15
d_call: .
cdr3_aa: CAIRNTTPSNQPQHF
cdr3_nt: TGTGCCATCCGTAATACGACACCTAGCAATCAGCCCCAGCATTTT

clone_size: .
j_call: TRBJ1-1
v_call: TRBV28
cdr3_length: 13
d_call: TRBD1
cdr3_aa: CATLTSTGTTAFF
cdr3_nt: TGTGCCACCCTTACTTCGACAGGGACGACAGCTTTCTTT

clone_size: .
j_call: TRBJ2-7
v_call: TRBV7-6
cdr3_length: 14
d_call: TRBD2
cdr3_aa: CASSSTSETYEQYF
cdr3_nt: TGTGCCAGCAGCTCGACTAGCGAAACCTACGAGCAGTACTTC

clone_size: .
j_call: TRBJ2-7
v_call: TRBV4-2
cdr3_length: 13
d_call: .
cdr3_aa: CASSQQGSYEQYF
cdr3_nt: TGTGCCAGCAGCCAACAGGGATCCTACGAGCAGTACTTC

clone_size: .
j_call: TRBJ1-2
v_call: TRBV7-9
cdr3_length: 13
d_call: .
cdr3_aa: CASSSTGPYGYTF
cdr3_nt: TGTGCCAGCAGCTCGACAGGCCCGTATGGCTACACCTTC

clone_size: .
j_call: TRBJ2-2
v_call: TRBV30
cdr3_length: 15
d_call: .
cdr3_aa: CAWSVLGQGTGELFF
cdr3_nt: TGTGCCTGGAGTGTACTCGGGCAGGGCACCGGGGAGCTGTTTTTT

clone_size: .
j_call: TRBJ2-1
v_call: TRBV28
cdr3_length: 15
d_call: .
cdr3_aa: CASSLRNRGYNEQFF
cdr3_nt: TGTGCCAGCAGTTTAAGAAACCGGGGGTACAATGAGCAGTTCTTC

clone_size: once
j_call: TRBJ2-3
v_call: TRBV14
cdr3_length: 17
d_call: TRBD1
cdr3_aa: CASSNRDRGRSTDTQYF
cdr3_nt: TGTGCCAGCAGCAACAGGGACAGGGGACGTAGCACAGATACGCAGTATTTT

clone_size: once
j_call: TRBJ2-1
v_call: TRBV5-3
cdr3_length: 16
d_call: TRBD2
cdr3_aa: CARSFEAGDTYNEQFF
cdr3_nt: TGTGCCAGAAGCTTCGAAGCGGGAGACACCTACAATGAGCAGTTCTTC

clone_size: .
j_call: TRBJ2-3
v_call: TRBV18
cdr3_length: 18
d_call: TRBD2
cdr3_aa: CASSPRGTSGTSTDTQYF
cdr3_nt: TGTGCCAGCTCACCACGGGGGACTAGCGGGACCAGCACAGATACGCAGTATTTT

clone_size: .
j_call: TRBJ2-3
v_call: TRBV5-1
cdr3_length: 14
d_call: .
cdr3_aa: CASTPGGITDTQYF
cdr3_nt: TGCGCCAGCACCCCCGGCGGTATCACAGATACGCAGTATTTT

clone_size: .
j_call: TRBJ2-7
v_call: TRBV27
cdr3_length: 16
d_call: TRBD2
cdr3_aa: CASSRRLAGYTYEQYF
cdr3_nt: TGTGCCAGCAGCCGCCGACTAGCGGGATATACCTACGAGCAGTACTTC

clone_size: .
j_call: TRBJ2-1
v_call: TRBV28
cdr3_length: 18
d_call: .
cdr3_aa: CASSFPSLAVSSYNEQFF
cdr3_nt: TGTGCCAGCAGTTTCCCCTCGTTAGCGGTCAGCTCCTACAATGAGCAGTTCTTC

clone_size: once
j_call: TRBJ2-6
v_call: TRBV9
cdr3_length: 16
d_call: .
cdr3_aa: CASSLLGRSGANVLTF
cdr3_nt: TGTGCCAGCAGCCTACTAGGTCGCTCTGGGGCCAACGTCCTGACTTTC

clone_size: once
j_call: TRBJ1-5
v_call: TRBV24-1
cdr3_length: 16
d_call: TRBD1
cdr3_aa: CATSDMRTGFNQPQHF
cdr3_nt: TGTGCCACCAGTGATATGCGGACAGGGTTCAATCAGCCCCAGCATTTT

clone_size: .
j_call: TRBJ2-7
v_call: TRBV5-5
cdr3_length: 13
d_call: .
cdr3_aa: CASSLTGSYEQYF
cdr3_nt: TGTGCCAGCAGCTTGACAGGTTCCTACGAGCAGTACTTC

clone_size: .
j_call: TRBJ2-2
v_call: TRBV7-3
cdr3_length: 15
d_call: TRBD2
cdr3_aa: CASSFSASGTGELFF
cdr3_nt: TGTGCCAGCAGCTTTAGTGCTAGCGGGACCGGGGAGCTGTTTTTT

clone_size: .
j_call: TRBJ2-1
v_call: TRBV2
cdr3_length: 15
d_call: .
cdr3_aa: CASSSRPGSYNEQFF
cdr3_nt: TGTGCCAGCAGTTCTAGGCCGGGCTCCTACAATGAGCAGTTCTTC

clone_size: .
j_call: TRBJ2-3
v_call: TRBV12-5
cdr3_length: 16
d_call: TRBD1
cdr3_aa: CASGIITGGPTGTQYF
cdr3_nt: TGTGCTAGTGGTATTATAACAGGGGGCCCGACCGGAACGCAGTATTTT

clone_size: once
j_call: TRBJ2-6
v_call: TRBV7-3
cdr3_length: 15
d_call: TRBD2
cdr3_aa: CASSSTSGGANVLTF
cdr3_nt: TGTGCCAGCAGCTCAACTAGCGGTGGGGCCAACGTCCTGACTTTC

clone_size: few
j_call: TRBJ2-1
v_call: TRBV7-2
cdr3_length: 16
d_call: TRBD2
cdr3_aa: CASSQKTSGSYNEQFF
cdr3_nt: TGTGCCAGCAGCCAGAAAACTAGCGGGTCCTACAATGAGCAGTTCTTC

clone_size: .
j_call: TRBJ2-3
v_call: TRBV7-2
cdr3_length: 15
d_call: .
cdr3_aa: CASSPSIRGPNTQYF
cdr3_nt: TGTGCCAGCAGCCCTAGCATTCGAGGACCTAATACGCAGTATTTT

clone_size: .
j_call: TRBJ1-4
v_call: TRBV5-1
cdr3_length: 15
d_call: .
cdr3_aa: CASSPSRDFNEKLFF
cdr3_nt: TGCGCCAGCAGCCCATCCAGGGACTTTAATGAAAAACTGTTTTTT

clone_size: .
j_call: TRBJ1-5
v_call: TRBV19
cdr3_length: 15
d_call: TRBD1
cdr3_aa: CATGQGTHSNQPQHF
cdr3_nt: TGTGCCACCGGACAGGGAACTCATAGCAATCAGCCCCAGCATTTT

clone_size: .
j_call: TRBJ1-2
v_call: TRBV19
cdr3_length: 13
d_call: .
cdr3_aa: CVSGFLYDYGYTF
cdr3_nt: TGTGTCTCCGGTTTCTTATATGACTATGGCTACACCTTC

clone_size: .
j_call: TRBJ2-1
v_call: TRBV19
cdr3_length: 13
d_call: TRBD1
cdr3_aa: CASSIQGQGEQFF
cdr3_nt: TGTGCCAGTAGTATTCAAGGACAGGGCGAGCAGTTCTTC

clone_size: .
j_call: TRBJ2-7
v_call: TRBV24-1
cdr3_length: 12
d_call: .
cdr3_aa: CASAGDSYEQYF
cdr3_nt: TGTGCCTCCGCCGGGGATTCCTACGAGCAGTACTTC

clone_size: .
j_call: TRBJ2-4
v_call: TRBV27
cdr3_length: 15
d_call: .
cdr3_aa: CASSSPAQGKNIQYF
cdr3_nt: TGTGCCAGCAGTTCCCCGGCACAGGGAAAAAACATTCAGTACTTC

clone_size: .
j_call: TRBJ2-1
v_call: TRBV10-1
cdr3_length: 16
d_call: TRBD2
cdr3_aa: CASSPGGTGTISEQFF
cdr3_nt: TGCGCCAGCAGTCCCGGGGGGACTGGGACTATTAGTGAGCAGTTCTTC

clone_size: .
j_call: TRBJ2-6
v_call: TRBV5-1
cdr3_length: 17
d_call: TRBD1
cdr3_aa: CASSLRDRGSGANVLTF
cdr3_nt: TGCGCCAGCAGCTTGCGGGACAGGGGGTCTGGGGCCAACGTCCTGACTTTC

clone_size: .
j_call: TRBJ1-2
v_call: TRBV25-1
cdr3_length: 14
d_call: .
cdr3_aa: CASSGQIPTYGYTF
cdr3_nt: TGTGCCAGCAGTGGACAGATACCCACCTATGGCTACACCTTC

clone_size: .
j_call: TRBJ2-7
v_call: TRBV9
cdr3_length: 15
d_call: TRBD2
cdr3_aa: CASSELLAVTYEQYF
cdr3_nt: TGTGCCAGCAGCGAATTACTAGCGGTGACCTACGAGCAGTACTTC

clone_size: .
j_call: TRBJ2-3
v_call: TRBV2
cdr3_length: 15
d_call: TRBD1
cdr3_aa: CASTPQDRSTDTQYF
cdr3_nt: TGTGCCAGCACCCCCCAGGACAGGAGCACAGATACGCAGTATTTT

clone_size: .
j_call: TRBJ1-5
v_call: TRBV7-2
cdr3_length: 15
d_call: .
cdr3_aa: CASSPIRDNNQPQHF
cdr3_nt: TGTGCCAGCAGCCCGATCCGGGACAACAATCAGCCCCAGCATTTT